This is a list of T cell receptor beta chains from one sample in a study of molecular identifiers for immune sequencing clone quantification. TCRdb recomputed calls from the PCR reads with MiXCR, one row per CDR3 protein. The top ten clones hold 0.7% to 1% of a sample with 490,000 or so distinct CDR3 sequences, 20% to 25% of them seen once. Input material: naive CD8+ T cells from blood, with Jurkat cell RNA spiked in. The receptors were gathered from a human donor in good health. Some libraries in this study had Jurkat cell RNA spiked in. Both conserved end residues are part of each CDR3. Fields, in order: J gene, V gene, CDR3 protein.

TRBJ2-7,TRBV13,CASSSGGTGYEQYF
TRBJ2-5,TRBV29-1,CSVVGGRQETQYF
TRBJ2-2,TRBV5-3,CASSSGAGRTGELFF
TRBJ2-5,TRBV10-3,CAISDAEDQETQYF
TRBJ2-7,TRBV28,CASSFRGRGRVEQYF
TRBJ1-3,TRBV7-9,CASSPPTGAGNAIYF
TRBJ2-5,TRBV30,CAWIVAETQYF
TRBJ2-3,TRBV28,CASRATSVRSTDTQYF
TRBJ2-7,TRBV30,CAWSAYVDEQYF
TRBJ2-1,TRBV9,CASSSWHSGVNEQFF
TRBJ1-1,TRBV19,CASSISLNTEASF
TRBJ1-1,TRBV27,CASRFVEAFF
TRBJ2-1,TRBV28,CASFKGPGHEQFF
TRBJ1-5,TRBV5-6,CASSQSTIGGWNQPQHF